This T cell receptor (beta chain) derives from a study of T cell responses to AZD1222 COVID-19 vaccine. Study observations and caveats: Regions 160-218 and 743-854 dominated among vaccine-associated CD4 TCRs spanning spike.

This table comes from immunoSEQ multiplex PCR, and its TCRdb copy is limited to in-frame clones, with some not included. The sample yields about 130,000 clones, roughly 94% seen once. A note on this clone: No antigen is known for it.

The V gene's germline CDR1 is LGHNA and CDR2 YNFKEQ. The V end lost 0 bases, the J end lost 2 bases, and 11 bases lay between the germline ends. This CDR3 comprises 15 residues. The sample here was peripheral blood, taken on day 0 of AZD1222 vaccination. J is TRBJ2-7 and V is TRBV4-2; D tentatively reads TRBD1 or TRBD2 (6 bases each). This clonotype originated in an adult in good health. CDR3 sequence: CASSQETRTAYEQYF. The CDR3 DNA is TGTGCCAGCAGCCAAGAGACTAGGACAGCCTACGAGCAGTACTTC.